The 14 T cell receptor beta chains given below trace back to one sample, sequenced in a study of T-cell reconstitution after alpha-beta-depleted transplantation in children. The authors prepared the TCRbeta library with unique molecular identifiers. TCRdb ran MiXCR on the PCR reads and lists one entry per CDR3 protein. The table has more than 200,000 distinct CDR3 sequences, roughly a quarter seen once. The sequencing used PBMCs, collected before TCRalphabeta/CD19-depleted stem cell transplant. The receptors shown here come from a girl aged 2 to 9 with Fanconi anemia, due to receive a stem cell transplant.

The chain combines TRBV29-1 with TRBJ2-3; D is tentatively TRBD1 or TRBD2 (5 bases each). V lost 7 bases and J lost 6, with 11 bases in between. The CDR3 extends over 11 amino acids. Per germline, CDR1 SQVTM and CDR2 ANQGSEA. The CDR3: CSGGRGDTQYF. The CDR3 region has the DNA TGCAGCGGGGGACGAGGGGATACGCAGTATTTT.

The chain links TRBV20-1 to TRBJ1-5; D gene uncertain. The germline V gene encodes CDR1 DFQATT and CDR2 SNEGSKA (reference sequence). Trimming removed 1 base at V and 4 bases at J, with 23 bases between. CDR3 length: 18 residues. The CDR3 reads CSARALRGSGPSNQPQHF. The CDR3 bases are TGCAGTGCTAGAGCCCTGAGAGGGTCTGGGCCCTCTAATCAGCCCCAGCATTTT.

This clonotype was seen repeatedly, ten times or more. This rearrangement joins TRBV20-1 to TRBJ2-3; tentatively, D is TRBD2 (6 bases). The CDR3 consists of 14 residues. Germline V gene lookup returns CDR1 DFQATT and CDR2 SNEGSKA (reference sequence). The V end was cut by 3 bases, the J end by 4 bases, with 14 bases between. The CDR3 DNA reads TGCAGTGCTAGGGGAAGACTAGTCCCAGATACGCAGTATTTT. Residues: CSARGRLVPDTQYF.

This clonotype has just one count. The chain uses TRBV20-1 and TRBJ2-7; D is uncertain. There are 12 residues in the CDR3. Trimming took off 3 bases at V and 4 bases at J, with 10 bases between the two ends. Germline V gene data show CDR1 as DFQATT and CDR2 as SNEGSKA (reference sequence). CDR3 in DNA: TGCAGTGCTAGCTCCCCCGGGTACGAGCAGTACTTC. This sequence encodes CSASSPGYEQYF.

The CDR3 DNA follows: TGTGCCAGCAGCCCCGGACTAGCGGGGGAGGACAATGAGCAGTTCTTC. Amino acids: CASSPGLAGEDNEQFF. This sequence joins TRBV7-2 and TRBJ2-1, with 13 bases matching TRBD2. CDR3 length equals 16 residues. Losses at the gene ends were 5 bases for V and 5 bases for J; bases not matched to a gene: 6. The germline gives CDR1 SGHTA, CDR2 FQGNSA.

This clonotype was seen ten or more times. The chain employs TRBV5-1 and TRBJ2-2; D is ambiguous. From germline, CDR1 is SGHRS and CDR2 YFSETQ. The CDR3 consists of 13 residues. V was cut by 4 bases and J by 0 bases, with 4 bases left in between. For the CDR3, the DNA is TGCGCCAGCAGCGTGACGAACACCGGGGAGCTGTTTTTT. This encodes CASSVTNTGELFF.

This clonotype has a handful of counts. This chain uses TRBV25-1 with TRBJ2-5; 13 bases agree with TRBD2. The length of the CDR3 is 14 residues. The J segment lost 5 bases and the V segment lost 8 bases, leaving 5 bases of the junction unmatched. Germline CDR1 and CDR2: MGHDK and SYGVNS. CDR3 region: CASRTSGSWETQYF. DNA for the CDR3: TGTGCCAGCCGGACTAGCGGGAGCTGGGAGACCCAGTACTTC.

V usage is TRBV29-1 and J usage is TRBJ1-2, with TRBD1 identical over 8 bases. J lost 4 bases, V lost 3 bases, and 4 bases had no gene match. The CDR3 length is 13 residues. CDR1 is SQVTM and CDR2 is ANQGSEA in the germline V gene. CDR3 sequence: CSVDEDRVYGYTF. The CDR3 DNA follows: TGCAGCGTTGATGAGGACAGGGTCTATGGCTACACCTTC.

Note on this clonotype: The CDR3 carries no conserved terminal phenylalanine or tryptophan, so it likely arises from a read error. The rearrangement uses TRBV12-3 or TRBV12-4 and TRBJ1-5; 7 bases are shared with TRBD1. With 8 bases clipped from V and 3 bases from J, the junction kept 4 bases outside the gene matches. This CDR3 comprises 13 residues. CDR3 sequence reads: CASRDRANQPQHC. In DNA, the CDR3 is TGTGCCAGCCGGGACAGAGCCAATCAGCCCCAGCATTGT.

This clonotype appeared many times. The chain couples TRBV20-1 to TRBJ2-5, with D perhaps TRBD1 (6 bases). Germline V gene data show CDR1 as DFQATT and CDR2 as SNEGSKA (reference sequence). Between the trimmed V and J ends, which lost 2 bases and 5 bases, there was a span of 9 bases. This CDR3 comprises 12 residues. CDR3 DNA sequence: TGCAGTGCTAGACTCAGGGGTGAGACCCAGTACTTC. It specifies CSARLRGETQYF.

This clonotype was seen a handful of times. The chain carries TRBV6-5 and TRBJ2-1; perhaps TRBD1 as D (6 bases). CDR3 length equals 12 residues. V dropped 5 bases and J dropped 8 bases, with 10 bases sitting between them. The germline CDR1 and CDR2 sequences are MNHEY and SVGAGI. CDR3 sequence (DNA): TGTGCCAGCAGTCTTACAGGGCATGAGCAGTTCTTC. This sequence encodes CASSLTGHEQFF.

This clonotype was observed at least ten times. The J gene is TRBJ1-2, the V gene TRBV20-1, with D maybe TRBD1 (6 bases). The CDR3 runs 14 residues. V was pared by 0 bases and J by 8 bases, with 16 bases between. Germline CDR1 and CDR2: DFQATT and SNEGSKA (reference sequence). CDR3 residues: CSARDQGRGDGYTF. The CDR3 region has the DNA TGCAGTGCTAGAGATCAGGGCAGGGGAGACGGCTACACCTTC.

The CDR3 protein is CAISGTNPYEQYF. The CDR3 region has the DNA TGTGCCATCAGTGGGACTAACCCCTACGAGCAGTACTTC. The chain is built from TRBV10-3 and TRBJ2-7, with D tentatively TRBD2 (6 bases). The germline V gene has CDR1 ENHRY and CDR2 SYGVKD. V shed 4 bases and J shed 2 bases, with 9 bases lying between them. The CDR3 totals 13 residues.

The V and J genes are TRBV10-3 and TRBJ2-7; unclear D gene. The V and J ends lost 2 bases and 7 bases respectively, with 6 bases between them. Germline loops: CDR1 ENHRY, CDR2 SYGVKD. The CDR3 extends over 11 amino acids. CDR3 sequence: CAISELTEQYF. DNA of the CDR3: TGTGCCATCAGTGAGCTGACAGAGCAGTACTTC.